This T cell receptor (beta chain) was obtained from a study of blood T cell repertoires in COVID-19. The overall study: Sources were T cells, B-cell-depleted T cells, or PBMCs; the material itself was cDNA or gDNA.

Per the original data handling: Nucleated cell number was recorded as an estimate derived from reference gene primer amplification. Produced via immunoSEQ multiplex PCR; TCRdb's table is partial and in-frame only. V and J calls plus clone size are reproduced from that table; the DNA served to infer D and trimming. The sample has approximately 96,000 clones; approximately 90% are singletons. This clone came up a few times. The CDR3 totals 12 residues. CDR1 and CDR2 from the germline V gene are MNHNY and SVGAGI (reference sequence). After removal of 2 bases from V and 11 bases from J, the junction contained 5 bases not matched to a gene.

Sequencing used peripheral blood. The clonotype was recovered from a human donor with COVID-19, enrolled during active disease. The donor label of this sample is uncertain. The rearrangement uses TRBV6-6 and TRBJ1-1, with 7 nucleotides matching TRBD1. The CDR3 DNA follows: TGTGCCAGCAGTTACGTAACAGGGGAGGCTTTCTTT. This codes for CASSYVTGEAFF.